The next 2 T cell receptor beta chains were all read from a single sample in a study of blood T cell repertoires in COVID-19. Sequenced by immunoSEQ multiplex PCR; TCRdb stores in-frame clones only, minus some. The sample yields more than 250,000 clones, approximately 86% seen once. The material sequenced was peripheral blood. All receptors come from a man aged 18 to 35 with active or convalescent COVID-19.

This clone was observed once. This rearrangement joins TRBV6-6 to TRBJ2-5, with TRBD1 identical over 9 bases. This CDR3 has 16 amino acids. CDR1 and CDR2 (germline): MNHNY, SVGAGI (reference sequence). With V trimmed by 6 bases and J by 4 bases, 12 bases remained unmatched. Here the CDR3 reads CASRPGQGAWIETQYF. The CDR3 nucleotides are TGTGCCAGCAGGCCGGGACAGGGCGCATGGATAGAGACCCAGTACTTC.

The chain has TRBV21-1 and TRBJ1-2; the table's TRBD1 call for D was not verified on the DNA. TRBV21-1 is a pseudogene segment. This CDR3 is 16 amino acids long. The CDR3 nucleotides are TGTGCCAGCAGCACGCGAAGAACAGGGGATTGGGGTGGCTACACCTTC. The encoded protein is CASSTRRTGDWGGYTF.